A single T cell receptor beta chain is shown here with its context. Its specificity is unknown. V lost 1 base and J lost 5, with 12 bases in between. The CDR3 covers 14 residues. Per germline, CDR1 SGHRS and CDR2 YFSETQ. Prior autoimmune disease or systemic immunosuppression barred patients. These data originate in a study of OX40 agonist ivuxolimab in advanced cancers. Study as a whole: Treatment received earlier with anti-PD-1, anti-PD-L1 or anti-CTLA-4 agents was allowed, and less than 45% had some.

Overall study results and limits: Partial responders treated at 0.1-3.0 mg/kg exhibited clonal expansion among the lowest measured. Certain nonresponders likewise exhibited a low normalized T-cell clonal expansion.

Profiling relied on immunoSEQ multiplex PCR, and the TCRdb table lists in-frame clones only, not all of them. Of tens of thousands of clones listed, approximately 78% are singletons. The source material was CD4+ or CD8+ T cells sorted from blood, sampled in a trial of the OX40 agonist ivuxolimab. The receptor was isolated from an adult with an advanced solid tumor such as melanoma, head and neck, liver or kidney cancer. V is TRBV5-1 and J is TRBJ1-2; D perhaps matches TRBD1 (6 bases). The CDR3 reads CASSLFGQSYGYTF. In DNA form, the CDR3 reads TGCGCCAGCAGCTTGTTTGGACAGAGTTATGGCTACACCTTC.